This is a list of T cell receptor beta chains from one sample in a study of CXCR3-negative and CXCR3-positive naive CD8 T cells. From its re-call of the 5' RACE reads, TCRdb lists each CDR3 protein once, without DNA. The specimen's table records roughly 48,000 distinct CDR3 sequences. The specimen sequenced was memory CD8+ T cells from blood. The origin of the receptors is a human donor in good health. Some clones in this sample may be carry-over from other donors' samples. Both conserved end residues are part of each CDR3. Clone size is not always given. Where it is, it says once, few, many or a class for expanded clones.

J gene: TRBJ2-2
V gene: TRBV6-4
clone size: medium-sized
CDR3 protein: CASSGSGTTGELFF

J gene: TRBJ2-5
V gene: TRBV7-9
clone size: .
CDR3 protein: CASSAQGEAAETQYF

J gene: TRBJ2-7
V gene: TRBV20-1
clone size: .
CDR3 protein: CSARGFREASYEQYF

J gene: TRBJ2-1
V gene: TRBV6-2/TRBV6-3
clone size: .
CDR3 protein: CASRPDRGGLNEQFF

J gene: TRBJ2-1
V gene: TRBV29-1
clone size: .
CDR3 protein: CSVGGSSYNEQFF

J gene: TRBJ2-5
V gene: TRBV20-1
clone size: .
CDR3 protein: CSARDRAPETGLDFETQYF

J gene: TRBJ2-7
V gene: TRBV28
clone size: .
CDR3 protein: CASSPTGGEYEQYF

J gene: TRBJ2-7
V gene: TRBV2
clone size: .
CDR3 protein: CASVRTGVLYEQYF

J gene: TRBJ1-2
V gene: TRBV6-5
clone size: .
CDR3 protein: CASSYGQNYGYTF

J gene: TRBJ2-7
V gene: TRBV5-1
clone size: .
CDR3 protein: CASSFDLNRVSYEQYF

J gene: TRBJ2-7
V gene: TRBV29-1
clone size: .
CDR3 protein: CSVEIRYEQYF

J gene: TRBJ1-1
V gene: TRBV13
clone size: .
CDR3 protein: CASSSGDRGDTEAFF

J gene: TRBJ1-1
V gene: TRBV7-6
clone size: .
CDR3 protein: CASSFGRVRNTEAFF

J gene: TRBJ2-3
V gene: TRBV19
clone size: .
CDR3 protein: CASSPGTSGRDTQYF

J gene: TRBJ2-2
V gene: TRBV6-2/TRBV6-3
clone size: .
CDR3 protein: CASSYHRLTGELFF

J gene: TRBJ1-3
V gene: TRBV14
clone size: .
CDR3 protein: CASSQWGSGNTIYF

J gene: TRBJ2-3
V gene: TRBV20-1
clone size: .
CDR3 protein: CSAWSGRAPDTQYF